What follows are 6 T cell receptor beta chains derived from one specimen sequenced in a study of CD8+CD57+ T cells in acquired aplastic anemia. All sequencing subjects had displayed CD8+CD57+ cell expansion on flow cytometry. Genomic DNA templated the TCR beta VDJ and CDR3 profiling. Each CDR3 protein gets one entry after TCRdb re-called the reads with MiXCR. Of 150,000 to 180,000 distinct CDR3 sequences in the sample, 40% to 65% are singletons; the top ten hold roughly 12%. The sample comprised sorted CD4+, CD8+, or CD8+CD57+ T cells (not recorded which) from PBMCs. These receptors originate from a human donor with aplastic anemia.

This clonotype was picked up many times. The chain links TRBV7-3 to TRBJ2-2; D possibly corresponds to TRBD2 (7 bases). The CDR3 length is 16 residues. The V gene lost 5 bases and the J gene lost 5 bases, with 18 bases spanning the gap. Germline V gene data show CDR1 as SGHTA and CDR2 as FQGTGA. The CDR3 DNA reads TGTGCCAGCAGCCCTTACGCGGCGGGGGCTACCGGGGAGCTGTTTTTT. It yields the protein CASSPYAAGATGELFF.

The chain is built from TRBV6-1 and TRBJ2-5, with D perhaps matching TRBD2 (7 bases). Germline lookup yields CDR1 MNHNS and CDR2 SASEGT. The CDR3 runs to 15 residues. V dropped 0 bases and J dropped 4 bases, with 12 bases sitting between them. The CDR3 is CASSEAGGQRETQYF. In DNA, the CDR3 is TGTGCCAGCAGTGAAGCGGGGGGGCAGAGAGAGACCCAGTACTTC.

V gene TRBV4-3 combines with J gene TRBJ1-3; D remains unclear. The CDR3 sequence is 16 residues long. Germline CDR1 reads LGHNA; CDR2 reads YSLEER. The V end lost 0 bases, the J end lost 2 bases, and 11 bases lay between the germline ends. CDR3 coding DNA: TGCGCCAGCAGCCAAGACCCGGAAGGTCCTGGAAACACCATATATTTT. It translates to CASSQDPEGPGNTIYF.

Note on this clonotype: The conserved closing phenylalanine or tryptophan is absent in this CDR3, likely reflecting a read error. The chain links TRBV6-1 to TRBJ2-7; no reliable D call. The CDR3 extends over 14 amino acids. CDR1 and CDR2 (germline): MNHNS, SASEGT. V dropped 0 bases and J dropped 3 bases, with 9 bases sitting between them. DNA for the CDR3: TGTGCCAGCAGTGAAGCTCAGACATACTACGAGCAGTACCTC. Protein sequence: CASSEAQTYYEQYL.

V usage is TRBV19 and J usage is TRBJ2-2; 8 positions agree with TRBD2. The V segment lost 3 bases and the J segment 5 bases; nucleotides outside the gene matches: 5. Germline CDR1 LNHDA, CDR2 SQIVND (reference sequence). This CDR3 region has 15 residues. CDR3 protein: CASSMGLVPTGELFF. The CDR3 nucleotides read TGTGCCAGTAGTATGGGACTAGTTCCGACCGGGGAGCTGTTTTTT.

V is TRBV10-3 and J is TRBJ1-2, with 10 bases fitting TRBD1. J was trimmed by 2 bases and V by 7 bases; bases with no gene match: 7. Germline V gene sequence: CDR1 ENHRY, CDR2 SYGVKD. This CDR3 spans 15 amino acids. The CDR3 reads CAIMGQGLGNYGYTF. In DNA form, the CDR3 reads TGTGCCATCATGGGACAGGGGTTGGGGAACTATGGCTACACCTTC.